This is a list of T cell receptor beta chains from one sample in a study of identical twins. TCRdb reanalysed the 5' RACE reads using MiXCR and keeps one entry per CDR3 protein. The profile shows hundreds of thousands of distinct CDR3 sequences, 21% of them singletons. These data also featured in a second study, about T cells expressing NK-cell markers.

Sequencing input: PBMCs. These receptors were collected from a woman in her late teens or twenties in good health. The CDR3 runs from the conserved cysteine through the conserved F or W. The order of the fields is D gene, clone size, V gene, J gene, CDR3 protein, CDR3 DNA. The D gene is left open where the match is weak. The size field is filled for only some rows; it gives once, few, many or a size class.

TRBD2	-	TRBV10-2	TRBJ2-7	CASSELLAGYNF	TGCGCCAGCAGTGAGCTTTTAGCGGGATACAACTTC
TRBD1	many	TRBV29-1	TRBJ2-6	CSVLPQGAFGANVLTF	TGCAGCGTTCTACCGCAGGGGGCATTTGGGGCCAACGTCCTGACTTTC
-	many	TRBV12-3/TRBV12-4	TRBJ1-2	CASSPDIYGYTF	TGTGCCAGCAGTCCGGACATCTATGGCTACACCTTC
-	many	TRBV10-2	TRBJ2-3	CASSDGLSTDTQYF	TGCGCCAGCAGTGATGGACTCAGCACAGATACGCAGTATTTT
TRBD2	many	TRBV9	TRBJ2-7	CASSVTSGGHSEQYF	TGTGCCAGCAGCGTCACCTCGGGGGGGCATAGCGAGCAGTACTTC
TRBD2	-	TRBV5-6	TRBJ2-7	CAPAGVWGYEQYF	TGTGCCCCCGCGGGAGTTTGGGGCTACGAGCAGTACTTC
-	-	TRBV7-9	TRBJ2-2	CASSLSRAGELFF	TGTGCCAGCAGCTTATCGAGGGCTGGGGAGCTGTTTTTT
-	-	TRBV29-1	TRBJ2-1	CSVDRGDYNEQFF	TGCAGCGTTGACCGGGGAGACTACAATGAGCAGTTCTTC
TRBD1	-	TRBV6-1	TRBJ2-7	CASSKYRGTYEQYF	TGTGCCAGCAGCAAATACAGGGGCACCTACGAGCAGTACTTC
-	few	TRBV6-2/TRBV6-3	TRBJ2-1	CASRRTRNEQFF	TGTGCCAGCAGAAGAACTAGGAATGAGCAGTTCTTC
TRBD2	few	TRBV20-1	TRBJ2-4	CSAPLRGGVSKNIQYF	TGCAGTGCTCCCCTCCGCGGGGGAGTGTCCAAAAACATCCAGTACTTC
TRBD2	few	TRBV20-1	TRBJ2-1	CSARISGRTDEQFF	TGCAGTGCTAGGATTAGCGGGAGGACTGATGAGCAGTTCTTC
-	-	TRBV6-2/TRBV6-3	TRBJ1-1	CASSNRDKGFPRTEAFF	TGTGCCAGCAGTAACCGGGACAAAGGATTTCCAAGGACTGAAGCTTTCTTT
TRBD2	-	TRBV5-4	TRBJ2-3	CASKSGGTSTDTQYF	TGTGCCAGCAAATCGGGGGGAACAAGCACAGATACGCAGTATTTT
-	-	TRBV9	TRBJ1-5	CASSARISAEPQHF	TGTGCCAGCAGCGCCCGGATCTCCGCGGAGCCCCAGCATTTT
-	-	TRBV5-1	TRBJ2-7	CASGRDSPYEQYF	TGCGCCAGCGGGAGAGACAGCCCCTACGAGCAGTACTTC
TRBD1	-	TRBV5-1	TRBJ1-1	CASSLGINRGNTEAFF	TGCGCCAGCAGCTTGGGAATCAACAGGGGGAACACTGAAGCTTTCTTT
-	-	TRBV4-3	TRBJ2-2	CASSQVASNTGELFF	TGCGCCAGCAGCCAAGTCGCCTCGAACACCGGGGAGCTGTTTTTT
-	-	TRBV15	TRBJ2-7	CATSRVTFYEQYF	TGTGCCACCAGCAGAGTAACTTTTTACGAGCAGTACTTC
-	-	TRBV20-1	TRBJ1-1	CSCSLANTEAFF	TGCAGTTGTAGTCTGGCTAACACTGAAGCTTTCTTT
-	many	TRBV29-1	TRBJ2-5	CSAGRAQETQYF	TGCAGCGCCGGACGTGCCCAAGAGACCCAGTACTTC
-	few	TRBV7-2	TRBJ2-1	CASSLVSGYEQFF	TGTGCCAGCAGCTTAGTTAGCGGCTATGAGCAGTTCTTC
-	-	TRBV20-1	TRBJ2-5	CSARDEGGVQETQYF	TGCAGTGCTAGAGATGAGGGTGGGGTTCAAGAGACCCAGTACTTC
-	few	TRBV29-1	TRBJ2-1	CSGGDFFPYNEQFF	TGCAGCGGGGGGGACTTTTTCCCCTACAATGAGCAGTTCTTC
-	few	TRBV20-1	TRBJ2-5	CSARDIQASQETQYF	TGCAGTGCTAGAGACATTCAAGCGAGTCAAGAGACCCAGTACTTC
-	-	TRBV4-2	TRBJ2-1	CASSQDGPLEQFF	TGTGCCAGCAGCCAAGATGGTCCCCTGGAGCAGTTCTTC
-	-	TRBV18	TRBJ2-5	CASSPRLPGQETQYF	TGTGCCAGCTCACCAAGGCTACCTGGACAAGAGACCCAGTACTTC
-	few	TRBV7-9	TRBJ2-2	CASSPGRTPNTGELFF	TGTGCCAGCAGCCCCGGCCGGACTCCGAACACCGGGGAGCTGTTTTTT
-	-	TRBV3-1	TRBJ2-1	CASSQVREQFF	TGTGCCAGCAGCCAAGTCCGGGAGCAGTTCTTC
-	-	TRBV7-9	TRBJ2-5	CASSTTPLIGETQYF	TGTGCCAGCAGCACTACCCCCCTAATCGGGGAGACCCAGTACTTC
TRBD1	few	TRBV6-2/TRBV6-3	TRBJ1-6	CASSSQGENSPLHF	TGTGCCAGCAGTTCCCAGGGGGAGAATTCACCCCTCCACTTT
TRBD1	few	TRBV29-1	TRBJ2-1	CSVLGQGHEQFF	TGCAGCGTTCTAGGACAGGGTCATGAGCAGTTCTTC
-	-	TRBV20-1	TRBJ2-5	CSAPRTAEETQYF	TGCAGTGCTCCCCGGACTGCTGAAGAGACCCAGTACTTC
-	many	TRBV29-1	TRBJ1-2	CSAKEGSGSGYTF	TGCAGCGCTAAGGAGGGTTCGGGCAGTGGCTACACCTTC
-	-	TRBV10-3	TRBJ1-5	CAISESQGYSNQPQHF	TGTGCCATCAGTGAGAGTCAGGGGTATAGCAATCAGCCCCAGCATTTT
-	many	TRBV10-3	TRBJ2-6	CATAGQKTLSGANVLTF	TGTGCCACGGCGGGACAGAAAACACTTTCTGGGGCCAACGTCCTGACTTTC
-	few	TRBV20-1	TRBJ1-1	CSATLGGALERTEAFF	TGCAGTGCTACCCTGGGGGGGGCGCTAGAAAGGACTGAAGCTTTCTTT
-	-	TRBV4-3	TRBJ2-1	CASSQDQSGYNEQFF	TGCGCCAGCAGCCAAGATCAATCAGGCTACAATGAGCAGTTCTTC
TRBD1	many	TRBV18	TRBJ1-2	CASSPPTGTASYTF	TGTGCCAGCTCCCCACCGACGGGGACAGCGTCCTACACCTTC
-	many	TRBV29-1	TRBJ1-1	CSVERGLAFF	TGCAGCGTTGAACGAGGTTTAGCTTTCTTT
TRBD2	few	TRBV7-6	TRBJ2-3	CASSLELGPSGPTLGDTQYF	TGTGCCAGCAGCTTAGAGCTCGGACCTAGCGGGCCTACCTTAGGGGATACGCAGTATTTT
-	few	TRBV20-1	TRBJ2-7	CSARDLAGNPYEQYF	TGCAGTGCTAGAGATCTGGCGGGAAACCCCTACGAGCAGTACTTC
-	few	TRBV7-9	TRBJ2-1	CASSFFPGTSHFLEQFF	TGTGCCAGCAGCTTCTTTCCGGGTACTAGTCACTTCCTTGAGCAGTTCTTC
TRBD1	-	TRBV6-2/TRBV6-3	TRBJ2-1	CASSRPRQGAGNEQFF	TGTGCCAGCAGTCGGCCCAGACAGGGGGCTGGTAATGAGCAGTTCTTC
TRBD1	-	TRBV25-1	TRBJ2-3	CASSEPGTGDTQYF	TGTGCCAGCAGTGAACCCGGGACAGGGGATACGCAGTATTTT
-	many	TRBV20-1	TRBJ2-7	CSAEYFGAGEQYF	TGCAGTGCCGAATATTTTGGGGCGGGGGAGCAGTACTTC
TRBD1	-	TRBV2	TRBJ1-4	CASSVRTGGEKLFF	TGTGCCAGCAGTGTTAGGACAGGGGGTGAAAAACTGTTTTTT
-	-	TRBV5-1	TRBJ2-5	CASSYDRPGGTQYF	TGCGCCAGCAGCTACGACAGGCCGGGAGGGACCCAGTACTTC
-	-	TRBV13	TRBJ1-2	CASTTRGSRGYTF	TGTGCCAGCACGACCCGTGGGAGCAGGGGCTACACCTTC
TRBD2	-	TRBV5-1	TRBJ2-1	CASSWGLATSYNEQFF	TGCGCCAGCAGCTGGGGACTAGCGACGTCCTACAATGAGCAGTTCTTC
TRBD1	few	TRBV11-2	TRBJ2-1	CASSLGQGPLTEQFF	TGTGCCAGCAGCCTGGGACAGGGACCACTAACTGAGCAGTTCTTC
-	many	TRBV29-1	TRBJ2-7	CSVGRSSYEQYF	TGCAGCGTTGGCAGGAGTTCCTACGAGCAGTACTTC
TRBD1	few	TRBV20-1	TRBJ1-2	CSAPDRENYGYTF	TGCAGTGCTCCCGACAGGGAGAACTATGGCTACACCTTC
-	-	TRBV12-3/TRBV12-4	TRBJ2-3	CASKGLLSTDTQYF	TGTGCCAGCAAGGGACTTCTTAGCACAGATACGCAGTATTTT
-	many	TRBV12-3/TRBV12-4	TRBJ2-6	CASTPGGSGANVLTF	TGTGCCAGCACCCCCGGGGGATCTGGGGCCAACGTCCTGACTTTC
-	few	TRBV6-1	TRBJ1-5	CASSTGQNQPQHF	TGTGCCAGCAGTACCGGACAGAATCAGCCCCAGCATTTT
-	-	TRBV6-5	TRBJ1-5	CASSSQSNQPQHF	TGTGCCAGCAGTTCTCAGAGCAATCAGCCCCAGCATTTT
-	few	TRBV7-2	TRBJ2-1	CASSPREGSYNEQFF	TGTGCCAGCAGCCCCAGGGAAGGGTCCTACAATGAGCAGTTCTTC